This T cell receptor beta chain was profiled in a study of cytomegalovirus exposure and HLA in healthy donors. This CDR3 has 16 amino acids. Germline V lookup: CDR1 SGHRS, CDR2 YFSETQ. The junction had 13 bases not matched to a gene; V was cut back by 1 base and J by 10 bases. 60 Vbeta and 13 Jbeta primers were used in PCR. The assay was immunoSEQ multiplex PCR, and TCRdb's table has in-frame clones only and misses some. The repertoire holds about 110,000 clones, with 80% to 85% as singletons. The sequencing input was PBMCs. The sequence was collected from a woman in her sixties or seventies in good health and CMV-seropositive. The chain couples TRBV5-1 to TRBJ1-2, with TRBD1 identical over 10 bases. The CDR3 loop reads CASSLNIGGTGAFYTF. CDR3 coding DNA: TGCGCCAGCAGCTTGAATATTGGTGGGACAGGGGCCTTCTACACCTTC.